This T cell receptor (beta chain) emerged from a study of T-cell memory formation after mild COVID-19 (dated by TCRdb to the early 2020s). Study-level background: TCR sequence clusters from the two donors were found to be largely donor specific. In two donors, T-cell clones that expanded and contracted after mild COVID-19 were followed by sequencing TCRalpha and TCRbeta repertoires longitudinally. Two young, previously healthy adult volunteers, one female and one male, were included in the cohort.

What the study reported, not specific to this receptor: Contracting CD4+ clones were found mainly in CM and EM memory subsets, while CD8+ clones were enriched in EMRA. Clones that contracted from day 15 to 85 showed balanced CD4/CD8 phenotypes, whereas a second wave of clones that expanded from day 15 to 37 leaned towards CD4+. SARS-CoV-2 specificity of the second-wave clones peaking on day 37 was not confirmed. The study included only two mild cases, and larger cohorts that include severe cases with pre-infection samples were judged to be necessary. Some responding clones were found in pre-infection memory, which suggests that pre-existing cross-reactive memory T cells took part in the SARS-CoV-2 response.

PBMCs were isolated by Ficoll-Paque density gradient centrifugation. About this clonotype: Its antigen remains unidentified. It has no much larger one-base neighbor in the sample; base qualities were not kept.

As encoded in the germline V gene (reference sequence), CDR1 is MNHEY while CDR2 is SMNVEV. At the junction V is shortened by 4 bases and J by 5 bases, with 12 bases in between. The CDR3 starts with the cysteine, ends with the phenylalanine, and has 13 residues. The only DNA kept is the CDR3, 39 bases in frame from the first base. The run used an Illumina NovaSeq 6000. TCRalpha and TCRbeta cDNA libraries were constructed by 5'RACE with constant-segment primers, with sample barcodes and unique molecular identifiers being introduced. Trizol reagent was used to extract RNA from every sample. Amplification of the libraries took two PCR steps, and the second step added a second sample barcode plus Illumina TruSeq adapters. Libraries were sequenced on an Illumina NovaSeq with 2 x 150 bp paired-end reads. As for the original processing: With migec v1.2.7, reads were demultiplexed and then collapsed into UMI-guided consensus sequences. With mixcr v2.1.11, UMI consensuses were aligned to TRA and TRB V and J templates and assembled into clonotypes. Clonotypes were classified as expanded or contracted when called significant by both edgeR and NoisET, with noise models trained on biological replicates. For edgeR calls, the cutoffs were a false discovery rate-adjusted p below 0.01 and a log2 fold-change threshold of 1. As an exploratory analysis of dynamics, max-normalized trajectories of the 1000 most abundant clonotypes were examined with PCA combined with hierarchical clustering. Separately sequenced CD4+ and CD8+ repertoires were used to assign the CD4 or CD8 phenotype of responding clones. The public reads were reanalyzed by TCRdb: fastp trimming at Q25, MiXCR alignment, in-frame beta chains only. Entries are consolidated by CDR3 protein sequence, retaining the most common genes and DNA. V and J calls and clone size were set by TCRdb, not the authors. For this sample there are roughly 350,000 distinct CDR3 sequences; roughly an eighth appear just once. The ten largest clones take up roughly 20% of the sample.

This clonotype originated in a man in his late teens or twenties who had mild COVID-19 (a few samples of this study predate the infection). The sample titles of this study are shuffled in the database, so cell type and time point are left out; the donor was told from shared clones. The specimen was PBMCs or a T cell subset sorted from them (not recorded which). Rearrangement joined TRBV27 to TRBJ2-7; the best D guess is TRBD1, with 5 bases matching. DNA sequence: TGTGCCAGCAGTTACGACAGTCTCAACGAGCAGTACTTC. Translated, this gives CASSYDSLNEQYF.